The 16 T cell receptor beta chains given below trace back to one sample, sequenced in a study of OX40 agonist ivuxolimab in advanced cancers. The data were produced by immunoSEQ multiplex PCR, yet TCRdb's version contains in-frame clones alone and is incomplete. The sample shows 65,000 to 90,000 clones, about 91% of them seen only once. Sample: CD4+ or CD8+ T cells sorted from blood, taken in a trial of the OX40 agonist ivuxolimab. The receptors were gathered from an adult with an advanced solid tumor such as melanoma, head and neck, liver or kidney cancer.

V and J are TRBV5-1 and TRBJ2-3; TRBD2 agrees at 13 bases. Looked up from germline, CDR1 is SGHRS and CDR2 is YFSETQ. The J segment lost 0 bases and the V segment lost 3 bases, leaving 13 bases of the junction unmatched. The CDR3 has 20 amino acids. CDR3 bases: TGCGCCAGCAGCTCCCCTAGGACTAGCGGGAGCGCTACTAGCACAGATACGCAGTATTTT. This translates into CASSSPRTSGSATSTDTQYF.

The CDR3 DNA reads TGTGCCACCAGCAGTGGAGGGGTCACCTACGAGCAGTACTTC. Translation gives CATSSGGVTYEQYF. The chain couples TRBV15 to TRBJ2-7; the D gene is possibly TRBD2 (6 bases). Between the trimmed V and J ends, which lost 3 bases and 2 bases, there was a span of 11 bases. Per germline, CDR1 LNHNV and CDR2 YYDKDF (reference sequence). The length of the CDR3 is 14 residues.

This chain links TRBV2 with TRBJ2-3, with 12 bases fitting TRBD2. V lost 7 bases to trimming and J lost 5 bases; unmatched junction nucleotides: 10. The CDR3 has 16 amino acids. Germline CDR1 and CDR2: SNHLY and FYNNEI. The CDR3 DNA sequence: TGTGCCAGCATGGTCGGCCTAGCGGGAGGGAGAGATACGCAGTATTTT. Amino acids: CASMVGLAGGRDTQYF.

Written as DNA, the CDR3 is TGTGCCAGTACCATAGGGGAATCCAAATCAGACGGTGCTAGCACAGATACGCAGTATTTT. This gives the protein CASTIGESKSDGASTDTQYF. V is TRBV19 and J is TRBJ2-3; tentatively, D is TRBD1 (5 bases). Germline V lookup: CDR1 LNHDA, CDR2 SQIVND (reference sequence). Trimming took 7 bases from V and 0 from J, leaving 29 bases between them. The CDR3 runs 20 residues.

V and J are TRBV30 and TRBJ2-2; 10 bases match TRBD2. The CDR3 runs 15 residues. The ends lost 3 bases at V and 3 bases at J; junction bases unmatched: 4. The germline V gene has CDR1 GTSNPN and CDR2 SVGIG (reference sequence). CDR3 amino acids: CAWSRLAGDTGELFF. DNA of the CDR3: TGTGCCTGGAGCCGGCTAGCGGGAGACACCGGGGAGCTGTTTTTT.

The sample holds one count of this clone. V gene TRBV5-1 combines with J gene TRBJ2-7, with unresolved D. This CDR3 spans 15 amino acids. V was trimmed by 1 base and J by 0 bases, leaving 11 bases between them. CDR1 and CDR2 from the germline V gene are SGHRS and YFSETQ. The CDR3 sequence is CASSLMDANSYEQYF. In DNA form, the CDR3 reads TGCGCCAGCAGCTTGATGGACGCTAACTCCTACGAGCAGTACTTC.

The chain couples TRBV2 to TRBJ2-5; D gene ambiguous. Germline V lookup: CDR1 SNHLY, CDR2 FYNNEI. The CDR3 length is 14 residues. The V end lost 2 bases, the J end lost 4 bases, and 11 bases lay between the germline ends. This chain's CDR3 is CASSEFLSGETQYF. In DNA, the CDR3 is TGTGCCAGCAGTGAATTTCTTAGTGGAGAGACCCAGTACTTC.

The rearrangement links TRBV11-2 to TRBJ1-4, with D unresolved. The CDR3 has 13 amino acids. CDR1 and CDR2 from the germline V gene are SGHAT and FQNNGV. V was shortened by 6 bases and J by 5 bases, with 10 bases between the two germline ends. Written as DNA, the CDR3 is TGTGCCAGCAGGACTTACAGAAATGAAAAACTGTTTTTT. It is translated as CASRTYRNEKLFF.

CDR3 bases: TGTGCCAGCATTACCTCGGGGGGACAGGCGCTTTCTTACGAGCAGTACTTC. Amino acid sequence: CASITSGGQALSYEQYF. The chain combines TRBV28 with TRBJ2-7, with a possible D match to TRBD1 (8 bases). Germline V gene lookup returns CDR1 MDHEN and CDR2 SYDVKM. The CDR3 length is 17 residues. Trimming stripped 7 bases from V and 4 bases from J, with 26 bases between.

The chain couples TRBV28 to TRBJ1-6, with D unresolved. This CDR3 spans 14 amino acids. Germline CDR1 is MDHEN and CDR2 is SYDVKM. The V end lost 6 bases, the J end lost 7 bases, and 13 bases lay between the germline ends. The CDR3 reads CASRGPLGNSPLHF. The CDR3 DNA reads as TGTGCCAGCAGAGGGCCGCTGGGGAATTCACCCCTCCACTTT.

The chain employs TRBV14 and TRBJ2-1, with D unresolved. The CDR3 is 13 amino acids. Germline V gives CDR1 SGHDN, CDR2 FVKESK. V lost 4 bases and J 9 bases, leaving 13 bases between the germline ends. The DNA for the CDR3 is TGTGCCAGCAGCCGTAACCTAGTGGGTGAGCAGTTCTTC. Amino acids: CASSRNLVGEQFF. Using reference TRBV14 and TRBJ2-1 for the parts outside the CDR3, the full variable domain is EAGVTQFPSHSVIEKGQTVTLRCDPISGHDNLYWYRRVMGKEIKFLLHFVKESKQDESGMPNNRFLAERTGGTYSTLKVQPAELEDSGVYFCASSRNLVGEQFFGPGTRLTVL.

V is TRBV7-2 and J is TRBJ1-6; tentative D call: TRBD1 (6 bases). This CDR3 has 14 residues. Germline V gene lookup returns CDR1 SGHTA and CDR2 FQGNSA. The V and J ends lost 1 base and 10 bases respectively, with 11 bases between them. CDR3 sequence reads: CASSLGTANSPLHF. CDR3 coding DNA: TGTGCCAGCAGCTTAGGGACAGCAAACTCACCCCTCCACTTT.

The chain employs TRBV28 and TRBJ1-1, with TRBD1 as a possible D gene (6 bases). In germline, CDR1 is MDHEN, CDR2 SYDVKM. The CDR3 spans 14 residues. V lost 4 bases to trimming and J lost 9 bases, with 18 bases between them. CDR3 in amino acids: CASSSPLRGQKAFF. As DNA, the CDR3 is TGTGCCAGCAGTTCACCCCTTCGTGGACAGAAAGCTTTCTTT.

The V gene is TRBV4-2, the J gene TRBJ2-7; 9 bases are shared with TRBD1. The CDR3 sequence is 16 residues long. V trimming: 0 bases; J trimming: 3 bases; junction bases outside the gene matches: 6. Looked up from germline, CDR1 is LGHNA and CDR2 is YNFKEQ. The CDR3 sequence: CASSQERTGDIYEQYF. The CDR3 DNA reads as TGTGCCAGCAGCCAAGAACGGACAGGGGATATCTACGAGCAGTACTTC.

The chain carries TRBV7-9 and TRBJ1-4; 7 bases are a match to TRBD1. Germline trimming cut 5 bases from V and 4 bases from J; bases unmatched to any gene: 4. The CDR3 runs to 14 residues. Per germline, CDR1 SEHNR and CDR2 FQNEAQ (reference sequence). The CDR3 sequence is CASSPDRVNEKLFF. The CDR3, as DNA: TGTGCCAGCAGCCCCGACAGGGTTAATGAAAAACTGTTTTTT.

The V and J genes are TRBV30 and TRBJ2-1; D may be TRBD1 or TRBD2 (5 bases each). The length of the CDR3 is 14 residues. V lost 4 bases and J 6 bases, leaving 16 bases between the germline ends. CDR1 is GTSNPN, CDR2 SVGIG, per germline (reference sequence). CDR3 sequence reads: CAWTRDPAGNEQFF. DNA for the CDR3: TGTGCCTGGACACGGGACCCCGCCGGCAATGAGCAGTTCTTC.